The rows below give T cell receptor beta chains drawn from one sample of a study of blood T cells in healthy people across ages. In TCRdb, the 5' RACE reads were re-called with MiXCR into one record per CDR3 protein. The table includes 1.5 million to 2 million distinct CDR3 sequences, around 40% detected once. Specimen: blood. These receptor sequences come from a human donor in good health. CDR3s include the opening cysteine and the closing phenylalanine or tryptophan. A D gene is named only where the DNA matches it firmly. Where a row states a size, it is once, few, many or the class of an expanded clone; other rows omit it.

d_call | clone_size | j_call | cdr3_length | v_call | cdr3_aa | cdr3_nt
TRBD2 | NA | TRBJ2-5 | 16 | TRBV6-2/TRBV6-3 | CASSHRLAGNQETQYF | TGTGCCAGCAGTCACCGACTAGCGGGGAACCAAGAGACCCAGTACTTC
TRBD2 | NA | TRBJ2-2 | 16 | TRBV7-3 | CASSLSTSGVPGELFF | TGTGCCAGCAGCTTGAGCACTAGCGGGGTGCCCGGGGAGCTGTTTTTT
TRBD2 | few | TRBJ2-1 | 14 | TRBV20-1 | CSAKEVSGVNEQFF | TGCAGTGCTAAAGAGGTTAGCGGGGTCAATGAGCAGTTCTTC
NA | NA | TRBJ1-2 | 16 | TRBV4-3 | CASSQDGTNGDYGYTF | TGCGCCAGCAGCCAAGATGGCACCAACGGGGACTATGGCTACACCTTC
NA | NA | TRBJ1-2 | 12 | TRBV4-3 | CASSFPGSSYTF | TGCGCCAGCAGCTTCCCCGGGTCGAGCTACACCTTC
NA | NA | TRBJ2-7 | 14 | TRBV4-3 | CASSQSRVSYEQYF | TGCGCCAGCAGCCAATCCAGGGTCTCCTACGAGCAGTACTTC
TRBD1 | NA | TRBJ1-1 | 15 | TRBV28 | CASSSYRGEGTEAFF | TGTGCCAGCAGTTCTTACAGGGGAGAGGGAACTGAAGCTTTCTTT
TRBD2 | NA | TRBJ2-5 | 15 | TRBV3-1 | CASSPSGGAQETRYF | TGTGCCAGCAGCCCGAGCGGGGGGGCACAAGAGACCCGGTACTTC
TRBD2 | few | TRBJ2-3 | 14 | TRBV29-1 | CSVESGTSTDTQYF | TGCAGCGTTGAAAGCGGGACTAGCACAGATACGCAGTATTTT
NA | NA | TRBJ2-4 | 15 | TRBV5-4 | CASSRMSGDRNIQYF | TGTGCCAGCAGCCGCATGAGTGGAGACAGAAACATTCAGTACTTC
NA | NA | TRBJ2-7 | 13 | TRBV4-3 | CASSQDQTGEQYF | TGCGCCAGCAGCCAAGATCAAACAGGCGAGCAGTACTTC
TRBD1 | NA | TRBJ2-5 | 15 | TRBV7-2 | CASSDTGTGFREQYF | TGTGCCAGCAGCGACACCGGGACAGGGTTTAGGGAGCAGTACTTC
NA | NA | TRBJ2-1 | 15 | TRBV7-9 | CASSYGERVYNEQFF | TGTGCCAGCAGCTATGGGGAAAGAGTCTACAATGAGCAGTTCTTC
NA | few | TRBJ2-1 | 14 | TRBV10-3 | CATADRPQGNEQFF | TGTGCCACCGCTGACAGACCCCAGGGGAATGAGCAGTTCTTC
NA | NA | TRBJ2-1 | 14 | TRBV12-3/TRBV12-4 | CASSPVGVYNEQFF | TGTGCCAGCAGTCCCGTGGGGGTGTACAATGAGCAGTTCTTC
NA | few | TRBJ1-4 | 14 | TRBV12-3/TRBV12-4 | CASSSHLGFEKLFF | TGTGCCAGCAGTTCCCACCTAGGTTTCGAAAAACTGTTTTTT
NA | NA | TRBJ2-7 | 15 | TRBV7-2 | CASRYRAGGNYEQYF | TGTGCCAGCAGATACAGGGCTGGGGGAAACTACGAGCAGTACTTC
NA | once | TRBJ1-1 | 15 | TRBV20-1 | CSARERRKGGTEAFF | TGCAGTGCTAGAGAACGTAGAAAGGGAGGAACTGAAGCTTTCTTT
TRBD1 | few | TRBJ1-5 | 13 | TRBV20-1 | CSARGQVEQPQHF | TGCAGTGCTAGGGGACAGGTGGAACAGCCCCAGCATTTT
NA | few | TRBJ1-2 | 14 | TRBV7-8 | CASSFGSDLRGCTF | TGTGCCAGCAGCTTCGGTTCGGATCTGAGGGGCTGCACCTTC
TRBD1 | NA | TRBJ2-5 | 12 | TRBV12-5 | CASGRTGETQYF | TGTGCTAGCGGAAGGACAGGGGAGACCCAGTACTTC
NA | few | TRBJ2-1 | 16 | TRBV5-1 | CASTPTLGRENNEQFF | TGCGCCAGCACCCCAACGTTGGGCAGGGAAAACAATGAGCAGTTCTTC
NA | NA | TRBJ1-3 | 11 | TRBV7-2 | CASSLVGTIYF | TGTGCCAGCAGCTTAGTCGGCACCATATATTTT
TRBD2 | NA | TRBJ2-7 | 21 | TRBV11-2 | CASSLGPPISGLAGGRSEQYF | TGTGCCAGCAGCTTAGGACCTCCCATATCAGGACTAGCGGGGGGACGTTCCGAGCAGTACTTC
TRBD2 | NA | TRBJ2-5 | 14 | TRBV6-1 | CASVRVAGGETQYF | TGTGCCAGCGTTAGGGTAGCGGGCGGAGAGACCCAGTACTTC
NA | NA | TRBJ1-2 | 14 | TRBV5-4 | CASSLARTNDGYTF | TGTGCCAGCAGCTTGGCACGGACCAACGACGGCTACACCTTC
NA | NA | TRBJ1-6 | 15 | TRBV6-1 | CASIPRALINSPLHF | TGTGCCAGCATCCCCAGGGCTCTTATCAATTCACCCCTCCACTTT
NA | few | TRBJ2-3 | 13 | TRBV29-1 | CSVGAVLTDTQYF | TGCAGCGTTGGGGCGGTACTCACAGATACGCAGTATTTT
TRBD2 | few | TRBJ2-1 | 15 | TRBV7-8 | CASSALGLAVREQFF | TGTGCCAGCAGCGCCCTGGGACTAGCGGTTCGTGAGCAGTTCTTC
TRBD2 | NA | TRBJ2-3 | 14 | TRBV25-1 | CASKKTSGVDTQYF | TGTGCCAGCAAAAAGACTAGCGGGGTGGATACGCAGTATTTT
NA | NA | TRBJ2-1 | 12 | TRBV20-1 | CSASAWLDEQFF | TGCAGTGCTTCGGCCTGGTTGGATGAGCAGTTCTTC
NA | NA | TRBJ2-1 | 13 | TRBV5-1 | CASSTGGGNEQFF | TGCGCCAGCAGCACAGGGGGGGGAAATGAGCAGTTCTTC
TRBD1 | NA | TRBJ1-5 | 17 | TRBV5-4 | CASSDTDGQGADQPQHF | TGTGCCAGCAGCGACACCGACGGACAGGGAGCAGATCAGCCCCAGCATTTT
TRBD1 | few | TRBJ1-2 | 16 | TRBV27 | CASRRAGTGSNYGYTF | TGTGCCAGCAGACGGGCCGGGACAGGGTCTAACTATGGCTACACCTTC
TRBD1 | few | TRBJ2-7 | 17 | TRBV7-2 | CASSLEALGTGAYEQYF | TGTGCCAGCAGCTTAGAGGCGTTAGGGACAGGGGCGTACGAGCAGTACTTC
TRBD2 | NA | TRBJ2-1 | 13 | TRBV11-3 | CASSSTSAHEQFF | TGTGCCAGCAGCTCAACTAGCGCCCATGAGCAGTTCTTC
TRBD2 | NA | TRBJ2-7 | 16 | TRBV20-1 | CSAIDSGGAWSYEQYF | TGCAGTGCTATCGATAGCGGGGGGGCCTGGTCCTACGAGCAGTACTTC
NA | NA | TRBJ2-7 | 15 | TRBV7-2 | CASSKGGGVAYEQYF | TGTGCCAGCAGCAAAGGGGGGGGCGTTGCCTACGAGCAGTACTTC
TRBD2 | NA | TRBJ2-3 | 15 | TRBV24-1 | CATSLTSGGTDTQYF | TGTGCCACCAGCCTGACTAGCGGGGGGACAGATACGCAGTATTTT
NA | few | TRBJ1-1 | 15 | TRBV7-2 | CASSSLVGGGTEAFF | TGTGCCAGCAGCTCACTCGTGGGGGGTGGCACTGAAGCTTTCTTT
TRBD1 | NA | TRBJ1-2 | 19 | TRBV25-1 | CASSEYFVGTGAATLGYTF | TGTGCCAGCAGTGAATATTTCGTGGGGACAGGGGCCGCTACGCTAGGCTACACCTTC
NA | few | TRBJ2-3 | 15 | TRBV7-2 | CASSLVVAPTITRYF | TGTGCCAGCAGCTTAGTAGTAGCGCCGACTATAACGCGGTATTTT
NA | few | TRBJ1-2 | 18 | TRBV15 | CATSRPGNEGDGDYGYTF | TGTGCCACCAGCAGACCGGGAAATGAGGGGGATGGGGACTATGGCTACACCTTC
TRBD1 | NA | TRBJ1-2 | 15 | TRBV4-1 | CASSLYRDRVGGYTF | TGCGCCAGCAGCCTTTACCGGGACAGAGTGGGTGGCTACACCTTC
NA | NA | TRBJ2-3 | 15 | TRBV7-2 | CASTPGSGQGDTQYF | TGTGCCAGCACCCCTGGCTCGGGGCAGGGAGATACGCAGTATTTT
TRBD2 | few | TRBJ2-3 | 16 | TRBV4-3 | CASSQETSLSTDTQYF | TGCGCCAGCAGCCAAGAGACTAGCCTTAGCACAGATACGCAGTATTTT
NA | few | TRBJ2-1 | 16 | TRBV20-1 | CSARVSSTSLYNEQFF | TGCAGTGCTAGAGTGAGTAGTACTAGCCTGTACAATGAGCAGTTCTTC
NA | NA | TRBJ2-5 | 14 | TRBV20-1 | CSARDIRAGETQYF | TGCAGTGCTAGAGATATCCGGGCAGGGGAGACCCAGTACTTC
NA | NA | TRBJ2-5 | 13 | TRBV7-9 | CASRNGSQETQYF | TGTGCCAGCAGAAATGGGTCCCAAGAGACCCAGTACTTC